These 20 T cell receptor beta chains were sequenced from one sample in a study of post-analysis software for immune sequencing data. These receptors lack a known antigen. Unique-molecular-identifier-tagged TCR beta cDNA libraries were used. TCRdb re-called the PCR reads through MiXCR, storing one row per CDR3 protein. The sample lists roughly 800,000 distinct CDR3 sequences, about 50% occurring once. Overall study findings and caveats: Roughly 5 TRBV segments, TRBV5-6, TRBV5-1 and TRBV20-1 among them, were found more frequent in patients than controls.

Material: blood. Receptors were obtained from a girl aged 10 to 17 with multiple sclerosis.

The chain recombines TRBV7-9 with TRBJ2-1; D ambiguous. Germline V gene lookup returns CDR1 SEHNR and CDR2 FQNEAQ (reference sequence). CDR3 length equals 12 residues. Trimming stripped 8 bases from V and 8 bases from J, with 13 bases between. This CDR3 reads CASGSSTDEQFF. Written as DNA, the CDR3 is TGTGCCAGCGGCTCCTCTACCGATGAGCAGTTCTTC.

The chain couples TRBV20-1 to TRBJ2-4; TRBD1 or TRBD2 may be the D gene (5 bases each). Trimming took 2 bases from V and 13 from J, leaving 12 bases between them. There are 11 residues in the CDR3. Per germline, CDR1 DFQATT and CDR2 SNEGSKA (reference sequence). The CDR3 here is CSARLLGEQYF. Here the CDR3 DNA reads TGCAGTGCTAGACTATTAGGGGAGCAGTACTTC.

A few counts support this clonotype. The CDR3 DNA reads as TGTGCCAGCACCCCACGGACTAGCGGGAGGAGAGGCACAGATACGCAGTATTTT. Protein: CASTPRTSGRRGTDTQYF. This rearrangement joins TRBV12-3 or TRBV12-4 to TRBJ2-3; 14 bases are shared with TRBD2. The CDR3 is 18 amino acids. Trimming removed 7 bases from V and 1 base from J; junction bases left unmatched: 10.

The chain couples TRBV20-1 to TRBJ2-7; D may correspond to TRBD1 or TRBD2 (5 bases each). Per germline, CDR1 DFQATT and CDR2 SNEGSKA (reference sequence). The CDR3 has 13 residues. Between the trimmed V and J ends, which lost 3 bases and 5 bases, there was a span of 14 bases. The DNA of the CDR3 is TGCAGTGCTAGGGGGGACCCTCGGAACGAGCAGTACTTC. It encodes CSARGDPRNEQYF.

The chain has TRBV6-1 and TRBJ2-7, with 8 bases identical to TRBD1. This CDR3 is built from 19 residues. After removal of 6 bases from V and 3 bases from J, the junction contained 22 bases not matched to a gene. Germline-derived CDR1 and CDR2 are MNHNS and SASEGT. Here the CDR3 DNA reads TGTGCCAGCAGGCCTCAATATGGAACCGGGACAGGTCTTCTCTACGAGCAGTACTTC. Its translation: CASRPQYGTGTGLLYEQYF.

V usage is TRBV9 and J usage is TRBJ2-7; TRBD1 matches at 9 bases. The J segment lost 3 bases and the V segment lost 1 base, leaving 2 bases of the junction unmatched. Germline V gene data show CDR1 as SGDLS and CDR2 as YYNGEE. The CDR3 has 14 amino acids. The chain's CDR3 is CASSVRQGVYEQYF. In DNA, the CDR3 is TGTGCCAGCAGCGTAAGACAGGGGGTCTACGAGCAGTACTTC.

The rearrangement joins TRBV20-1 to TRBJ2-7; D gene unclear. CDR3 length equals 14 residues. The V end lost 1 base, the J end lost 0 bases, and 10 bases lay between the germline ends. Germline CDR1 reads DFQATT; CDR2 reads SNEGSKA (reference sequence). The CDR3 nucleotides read TGCAGTGCTAGAGTTTCCGGCCACTCCTACGAGCAGTACTTC. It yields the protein CSARVSGHSYEQYF.

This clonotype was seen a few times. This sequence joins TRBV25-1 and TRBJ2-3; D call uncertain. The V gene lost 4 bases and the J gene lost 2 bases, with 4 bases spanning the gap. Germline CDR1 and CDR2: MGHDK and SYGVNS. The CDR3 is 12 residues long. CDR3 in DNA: TGTGCCAGCAGTGGAATCACAGATACGCAGTATTTT. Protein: CASSGITDTQYF. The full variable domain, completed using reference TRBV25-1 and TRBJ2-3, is EADIYQTPRYLVIGTGKKITLECSQTMGHDKMYWYQQDPGMELHLIHYSYGVNSTEKGDLSSESTVSRIRTEHFPLTLESARPSHTSQYLCASSGITDTQYFGPGTRLTVL.

The CDR3 loop reads CASSSKGQAPLSKGGGYTF. CDR3 nucleotide sequence: TGTGCCAGCAGCTCTAAGGGACAGGCCCCCCTCTCGAAGGGCGGGGGCTACACCTTC. The gene calls are TRBV7-2 and TRBJ1-2; 8 bases map to TRBD1. The CDR3 extends over 19 amino acids. Germline CDR1 is SGHTA and CDR2 is FQGNSA. The V gene end was trimmed by 4 bases and the J gene end by 8 bases; junction bases not matched to a gene: 24.

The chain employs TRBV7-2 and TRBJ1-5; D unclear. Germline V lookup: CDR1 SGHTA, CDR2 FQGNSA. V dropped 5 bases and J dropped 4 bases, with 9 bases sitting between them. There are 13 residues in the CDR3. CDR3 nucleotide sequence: TGTGCCAGCAGCCCCGACGGGAATCAGCCCCAGCATTTT. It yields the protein CASSPDGNQPQHF.

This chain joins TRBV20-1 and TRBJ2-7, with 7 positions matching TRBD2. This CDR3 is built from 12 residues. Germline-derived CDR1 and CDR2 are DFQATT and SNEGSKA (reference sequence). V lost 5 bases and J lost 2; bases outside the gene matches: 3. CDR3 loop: CSAGLGAYEQYF. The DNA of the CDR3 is TGCAGTGCTGGACTAGGGGCCTACGAGCAGTACTTC.

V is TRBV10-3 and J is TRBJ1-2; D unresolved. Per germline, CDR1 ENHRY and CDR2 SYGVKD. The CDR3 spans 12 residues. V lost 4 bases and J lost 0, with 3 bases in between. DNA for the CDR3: TGTGCCATCAGTGCTTCTAACTATGGCTACACCTTC. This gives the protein CAISASNYGYTF.

The CDR3 loop reads CASSVDRGDSPLHF. CDR3 nucleotides: TGCGCCAGCAGCGTAGACAGGGGCGATTCACCCCTCCACTTT. The V call is TRBV5-1, the J call TRBJ1-6; 8 nucleotides line up with TRBD1. Germline V gives CDR1 SGHRS, CDR2 YFSETQ. CDR3 length equals 14 residues. J lost 8 bases, V lost 4 bases, and 5 bases had no gene match. Complete variable domain (other parts from reference TRBV5-1 and TRBJ1-6): KAGVTQTPRYLIKTRGQQVTLSCSPISGHRSVSWYQQTPGQGLQFLFEYFSETQRNKGNFPGRFSGRQFSNSRSEMNVSTLELGDSALYLCASSVDRGDSPLHFGNGTRLTVT.

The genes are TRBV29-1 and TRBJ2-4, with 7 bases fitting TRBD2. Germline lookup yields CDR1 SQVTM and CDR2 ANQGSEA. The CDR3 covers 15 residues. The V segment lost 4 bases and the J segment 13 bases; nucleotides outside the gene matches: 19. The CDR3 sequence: CSVVLSGNGYNEQYF. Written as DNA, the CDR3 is TGCAGCGTTGTCTTAAGCGGGAATGGATACAATGAGCAGTACTTC. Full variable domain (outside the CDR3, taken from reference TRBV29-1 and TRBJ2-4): SAVISQKPSRDICQRGTSLTIQCQVDSQVTMMFWYRQQPGQSLTLIATANQGSEATYESGFVIDKFPISRPNLTFSTLTVSNMSPEDSSIYLCSVVLSGNGYNEQYFGAGTRLSVL.

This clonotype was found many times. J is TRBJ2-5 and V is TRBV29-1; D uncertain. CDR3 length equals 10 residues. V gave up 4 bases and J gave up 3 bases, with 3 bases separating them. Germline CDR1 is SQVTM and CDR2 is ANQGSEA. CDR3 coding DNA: TGCAGCGTTGGGGAAGAGACCCAGTACTTC. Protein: CSVGEETQYF.

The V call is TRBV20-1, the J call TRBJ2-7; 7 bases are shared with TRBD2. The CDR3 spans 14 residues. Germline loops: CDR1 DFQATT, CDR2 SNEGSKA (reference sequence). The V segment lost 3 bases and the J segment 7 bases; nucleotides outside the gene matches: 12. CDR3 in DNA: TGCAGTGCTAGGGGGGGGACTTCTCTTCTGGAGCAGTACTTC. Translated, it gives CSARGGTSLLEQYF.

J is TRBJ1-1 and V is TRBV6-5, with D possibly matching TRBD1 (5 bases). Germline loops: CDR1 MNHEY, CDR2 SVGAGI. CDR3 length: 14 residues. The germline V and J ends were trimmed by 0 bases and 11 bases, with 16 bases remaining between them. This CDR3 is CASSYSRGNMRAFF. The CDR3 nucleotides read TGTGCCAGCAGTTACTCGCGGGGGAATATGAGGGCTTTCTTT.

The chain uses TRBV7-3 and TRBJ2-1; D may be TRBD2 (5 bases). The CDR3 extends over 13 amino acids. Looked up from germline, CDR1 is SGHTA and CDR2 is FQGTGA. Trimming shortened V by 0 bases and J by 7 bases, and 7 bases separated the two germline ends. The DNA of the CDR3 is TGTGCCAGCAGCTTAACGGGAGAAAATGAGCAGTTCTTC. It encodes CASSLTGENEQFF.

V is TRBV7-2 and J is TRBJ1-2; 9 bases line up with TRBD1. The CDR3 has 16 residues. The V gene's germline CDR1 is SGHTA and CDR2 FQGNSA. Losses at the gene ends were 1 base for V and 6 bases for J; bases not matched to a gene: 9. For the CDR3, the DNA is TGTGCCAGCAGCTTAGACTTCCGCGGACAGGGGAATGGCTACACCTTC. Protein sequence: CASSLDFRGQGNGYTF.

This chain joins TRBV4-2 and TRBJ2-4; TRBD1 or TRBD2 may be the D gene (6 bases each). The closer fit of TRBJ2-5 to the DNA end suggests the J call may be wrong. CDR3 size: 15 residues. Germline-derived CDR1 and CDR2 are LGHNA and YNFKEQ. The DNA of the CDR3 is TGTGCCAGCAGCCAGGAACGACAGGAGGGGGAGACCCAGTACTTC. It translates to CASSQERQEGETQYF.